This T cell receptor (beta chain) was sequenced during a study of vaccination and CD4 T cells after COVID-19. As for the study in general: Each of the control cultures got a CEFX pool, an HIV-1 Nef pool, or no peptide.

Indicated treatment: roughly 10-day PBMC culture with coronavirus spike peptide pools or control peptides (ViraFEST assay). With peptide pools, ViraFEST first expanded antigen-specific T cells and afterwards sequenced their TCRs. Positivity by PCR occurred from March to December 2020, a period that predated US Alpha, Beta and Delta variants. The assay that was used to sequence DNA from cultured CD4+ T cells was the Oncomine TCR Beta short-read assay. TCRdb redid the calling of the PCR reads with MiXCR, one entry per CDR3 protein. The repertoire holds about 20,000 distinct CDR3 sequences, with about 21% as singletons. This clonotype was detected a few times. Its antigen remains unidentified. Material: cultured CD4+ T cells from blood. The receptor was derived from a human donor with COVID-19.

Here the CDR3 reads CASRGDRYSNQPQHF. The DNA for the CDR3 is TGTGCCAGCAGGGGGGACAGATATAGCAATCAGCCCCAGCATTTT. J is TRBJ1-5 and V is TRBV2; 7 bases match TRBD1. CDR1 and CDR2 from the germline V gene are SNHLY and FYNNEI. The CDR3 runs to 15 residues. Trimming cost V 6 bases and J 0 bases; bases outside gene matches: 5.